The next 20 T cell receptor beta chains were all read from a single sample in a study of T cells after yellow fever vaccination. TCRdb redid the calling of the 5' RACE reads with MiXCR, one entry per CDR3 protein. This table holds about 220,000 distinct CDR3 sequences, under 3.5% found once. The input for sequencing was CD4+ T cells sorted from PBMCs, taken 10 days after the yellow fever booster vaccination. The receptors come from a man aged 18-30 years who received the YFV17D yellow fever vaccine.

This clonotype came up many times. CDR3 protein: CSVGETSGGSGDTQYF. In DNA, the CDR3 is TGCAGCGTTGGGGAGACTAGCGGGGGCTCCGGGGATACGCAGTATTTT. The rearrangement joins TRBV29-1 to TRBJ2-3; TRBD2 matches at 12 bases. V was clipped by 4 bases and J by 6 bases; unmatched bases: 11. This CDR3 spans 16 amino acids. Per the germline V gene, CDR1 is SQVTM and CDR2 is ANQGSEA.

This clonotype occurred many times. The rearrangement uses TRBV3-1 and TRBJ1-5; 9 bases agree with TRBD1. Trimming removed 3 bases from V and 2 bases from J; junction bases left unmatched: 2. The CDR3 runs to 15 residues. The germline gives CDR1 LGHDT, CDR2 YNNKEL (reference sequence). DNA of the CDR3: TGTGCCAGCAGCCAGGGGGACAGGGGCAATCAGCCCCAGCATTTT. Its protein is CASSQGDRGNQPQHF.

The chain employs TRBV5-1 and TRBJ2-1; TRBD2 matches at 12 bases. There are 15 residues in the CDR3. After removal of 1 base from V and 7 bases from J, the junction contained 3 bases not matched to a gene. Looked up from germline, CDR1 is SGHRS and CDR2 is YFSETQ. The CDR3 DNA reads TGCGCCAGCAGCTTGTCTAGCGGGGGGGTTAATGAGCAGTTCTTC. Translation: CASSLSSGGVNEQFF.

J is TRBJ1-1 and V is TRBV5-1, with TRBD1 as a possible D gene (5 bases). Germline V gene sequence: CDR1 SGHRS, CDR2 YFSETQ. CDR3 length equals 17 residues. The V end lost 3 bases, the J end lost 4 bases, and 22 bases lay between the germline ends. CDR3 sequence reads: CASSSQGIGPLGTEAFF. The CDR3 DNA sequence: TGCGCCAGCAGCTCTCAGGGCATCGGGCCTCTCGGCACTGAAGCTTTCTTT.

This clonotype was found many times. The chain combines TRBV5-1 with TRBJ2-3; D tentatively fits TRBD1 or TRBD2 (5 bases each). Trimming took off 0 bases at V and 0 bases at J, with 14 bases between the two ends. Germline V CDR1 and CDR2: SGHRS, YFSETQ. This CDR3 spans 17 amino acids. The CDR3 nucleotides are TGCGCCAGCAGCTTGGTAGTTACGGGGCTAAGCACAGATACGCAGTATTTT. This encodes CASSLVVTGLSTDTQYF. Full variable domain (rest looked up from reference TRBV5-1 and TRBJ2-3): KAGVTQTPRYLIKTRGQQVTLSCSPISGHRSVSWYQQTPGQGLQFLFEYFSETQRNKGNFPGRFSGRQFSNSRSEMNVSTLELGDSALYLCASSLVVTGLSTDTQYFGPGTRLTVL.

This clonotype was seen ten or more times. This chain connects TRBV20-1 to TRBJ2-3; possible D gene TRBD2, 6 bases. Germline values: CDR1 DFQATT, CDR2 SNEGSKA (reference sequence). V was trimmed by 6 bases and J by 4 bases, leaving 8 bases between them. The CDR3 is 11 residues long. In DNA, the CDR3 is TGCAGTGCAGGGGAGGCAGATACGCAGTATTTT. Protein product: CSAGEADTQYF.

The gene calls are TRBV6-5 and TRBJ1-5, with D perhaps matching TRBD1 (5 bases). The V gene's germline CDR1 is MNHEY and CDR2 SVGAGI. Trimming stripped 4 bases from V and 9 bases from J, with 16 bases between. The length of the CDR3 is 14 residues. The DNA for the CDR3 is TGTGCCAGCAGTTCGGGACGCGGGTTGGGGCCCCAGCATTTT. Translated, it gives CASSSGRGLGPQHF.

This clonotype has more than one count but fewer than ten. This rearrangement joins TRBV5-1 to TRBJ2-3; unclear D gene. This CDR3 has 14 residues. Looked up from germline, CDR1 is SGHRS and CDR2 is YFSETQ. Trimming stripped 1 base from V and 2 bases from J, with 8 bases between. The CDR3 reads CASSLQYDTDTQYF. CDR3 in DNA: TGCGCCAGCAGCTTGCAGTACGACACAGATACGCAGTATTTT.

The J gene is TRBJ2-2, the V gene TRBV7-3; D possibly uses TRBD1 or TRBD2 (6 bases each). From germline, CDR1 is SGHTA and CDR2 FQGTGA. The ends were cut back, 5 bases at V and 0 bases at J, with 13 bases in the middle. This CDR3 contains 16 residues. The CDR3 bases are TGTGCCAGCAGCCCCCGGGGGCCGACGAACACCGGGGAGCTGTTTTTT. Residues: CASSPRGPTNTGELFF.

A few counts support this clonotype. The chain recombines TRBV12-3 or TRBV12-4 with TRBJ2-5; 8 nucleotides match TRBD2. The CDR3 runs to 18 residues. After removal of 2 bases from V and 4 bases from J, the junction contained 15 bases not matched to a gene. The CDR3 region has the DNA TGTGCCAGCAGTTTAAGAGCGGGGGCGGTTCCGGTGGGAGAGACCCAGTACTTC. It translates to CASSLRAGAVPVGETQYF.

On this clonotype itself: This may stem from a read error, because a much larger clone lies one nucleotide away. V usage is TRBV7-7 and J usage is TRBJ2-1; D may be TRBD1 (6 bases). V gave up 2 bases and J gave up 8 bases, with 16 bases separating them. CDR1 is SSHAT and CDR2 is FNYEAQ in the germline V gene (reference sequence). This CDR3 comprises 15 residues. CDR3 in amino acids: CASSLFTGKGYEQFF. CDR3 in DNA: TGTGCCAGCAGCTTATTTACAGGGAAGGGGTATGAGCAGTTCTTC.

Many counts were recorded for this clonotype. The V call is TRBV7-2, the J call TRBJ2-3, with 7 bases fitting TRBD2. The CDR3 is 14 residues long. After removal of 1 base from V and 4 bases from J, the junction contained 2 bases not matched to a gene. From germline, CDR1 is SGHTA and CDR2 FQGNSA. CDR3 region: CASSLGTRSDTQYF. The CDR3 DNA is TGTGCCAGCAGCTTAGGGACTAGGTCAGATACGCAGTATTTT.

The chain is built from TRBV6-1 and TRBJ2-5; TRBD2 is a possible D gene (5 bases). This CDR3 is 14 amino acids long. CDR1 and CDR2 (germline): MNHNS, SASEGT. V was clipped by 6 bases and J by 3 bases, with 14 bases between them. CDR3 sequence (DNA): TGTGCCAGCAGAGAGGGTTCGGGGAAAGAGACCCAGTACTTC. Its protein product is CASREGSGKETQYF.

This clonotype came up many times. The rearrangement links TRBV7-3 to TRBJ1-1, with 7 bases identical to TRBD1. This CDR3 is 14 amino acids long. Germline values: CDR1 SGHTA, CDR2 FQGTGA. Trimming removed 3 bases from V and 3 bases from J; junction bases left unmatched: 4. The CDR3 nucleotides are TGTGCCAGCAGCTTCAGCAGGGGGGACACTGAAGCTTTCTTT. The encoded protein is CASSFSRGDTEAFF.

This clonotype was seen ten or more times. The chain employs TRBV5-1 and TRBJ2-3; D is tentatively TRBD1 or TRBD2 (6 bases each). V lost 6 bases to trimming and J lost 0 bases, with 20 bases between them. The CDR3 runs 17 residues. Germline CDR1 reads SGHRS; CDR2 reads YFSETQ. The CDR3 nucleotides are TGCGCCAGCAAGGTTGGTCGGGGGCCGAGTAGCACAGATACGCAGTATTTT. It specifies CASKVGRGPSSTDTQYF.

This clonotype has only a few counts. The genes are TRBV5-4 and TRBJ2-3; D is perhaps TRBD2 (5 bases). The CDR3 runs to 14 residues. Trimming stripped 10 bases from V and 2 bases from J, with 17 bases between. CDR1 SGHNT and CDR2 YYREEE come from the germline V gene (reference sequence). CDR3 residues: CAWRSADDTDTQYF. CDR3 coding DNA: TGTGCCTGGCGTAGCGCGGACGACACAGATACGCAGTATTTT.

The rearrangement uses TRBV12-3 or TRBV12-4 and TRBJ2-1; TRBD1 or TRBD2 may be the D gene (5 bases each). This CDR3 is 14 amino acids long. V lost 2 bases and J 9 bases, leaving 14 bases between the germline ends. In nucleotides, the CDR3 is TGTGCCAGCAGTTTAATTGTCCGGGGCGGTGAGCAGTTCTTC. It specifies CASSLIVRGGEQFF.

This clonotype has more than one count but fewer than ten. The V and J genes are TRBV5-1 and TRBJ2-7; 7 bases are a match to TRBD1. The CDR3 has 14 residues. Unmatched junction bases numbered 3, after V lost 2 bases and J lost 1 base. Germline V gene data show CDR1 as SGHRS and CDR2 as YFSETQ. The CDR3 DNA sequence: TGCGCCAGCAGCTTCGACAGGGAGTCCTACGAGCAGTACTTC. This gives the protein CASSFDRESYEQYF.

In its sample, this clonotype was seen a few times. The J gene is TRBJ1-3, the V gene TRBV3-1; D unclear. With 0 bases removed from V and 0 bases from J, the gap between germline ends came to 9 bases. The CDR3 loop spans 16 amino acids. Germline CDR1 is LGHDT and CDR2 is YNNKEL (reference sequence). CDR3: CASSQEGGVSGNTIYF. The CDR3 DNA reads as TGTGCCAGCAGCCAAGAGGGCGGAGTCTCTGGAAACACCATATATTTT.

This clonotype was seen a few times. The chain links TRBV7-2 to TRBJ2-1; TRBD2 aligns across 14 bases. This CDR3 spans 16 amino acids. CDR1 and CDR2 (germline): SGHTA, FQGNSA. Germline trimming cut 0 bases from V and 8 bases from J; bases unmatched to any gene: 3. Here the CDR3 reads CASSLATSGGAHEQFF. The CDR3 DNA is TGTGCCAGCAGCTTAGCGACTAGCGGGGGGGCCCATGAGCAGTTCTTC.